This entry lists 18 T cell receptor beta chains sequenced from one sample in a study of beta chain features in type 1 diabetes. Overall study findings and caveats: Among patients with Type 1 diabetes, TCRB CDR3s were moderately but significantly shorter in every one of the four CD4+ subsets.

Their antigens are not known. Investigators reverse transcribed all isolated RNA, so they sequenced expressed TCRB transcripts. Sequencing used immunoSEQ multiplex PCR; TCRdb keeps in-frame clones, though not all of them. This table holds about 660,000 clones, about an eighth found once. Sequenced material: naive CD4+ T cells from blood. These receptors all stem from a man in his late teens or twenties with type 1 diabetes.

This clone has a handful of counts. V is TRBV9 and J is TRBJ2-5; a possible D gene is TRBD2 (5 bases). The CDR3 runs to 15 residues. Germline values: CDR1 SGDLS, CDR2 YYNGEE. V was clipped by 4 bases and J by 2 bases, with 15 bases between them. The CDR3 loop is CASSTRTLFQETQYF. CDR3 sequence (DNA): TGTGCCAGCAGCACCCGGACTCTATTTCAAGAGACCCAGTACTTC.

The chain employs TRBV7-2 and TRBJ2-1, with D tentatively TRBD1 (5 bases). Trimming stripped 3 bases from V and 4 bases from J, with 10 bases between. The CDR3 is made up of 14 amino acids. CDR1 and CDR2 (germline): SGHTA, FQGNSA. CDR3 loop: CASSFGQFYNEQFF. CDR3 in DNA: TGTGCCAGCAGCTTCGGACAATTTTACAATGAGCAGTTCTTC.

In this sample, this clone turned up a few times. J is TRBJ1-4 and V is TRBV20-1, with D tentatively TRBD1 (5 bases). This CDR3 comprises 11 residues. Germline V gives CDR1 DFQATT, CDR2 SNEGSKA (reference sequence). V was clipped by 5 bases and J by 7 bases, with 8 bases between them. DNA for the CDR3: TGCAGTGCTTTGACAGTTGAAAAACTGTTTTTT. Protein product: CSALTVEKLFF.

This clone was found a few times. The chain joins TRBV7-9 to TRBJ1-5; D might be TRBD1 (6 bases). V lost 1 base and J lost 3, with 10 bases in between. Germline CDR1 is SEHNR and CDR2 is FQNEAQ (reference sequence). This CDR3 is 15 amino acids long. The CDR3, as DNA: TGTGCCAGCAGCTTAGGCCAGGGGCTCAATCAGCCCCAGCATTTT. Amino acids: CASSLGQGLNQPQHF.

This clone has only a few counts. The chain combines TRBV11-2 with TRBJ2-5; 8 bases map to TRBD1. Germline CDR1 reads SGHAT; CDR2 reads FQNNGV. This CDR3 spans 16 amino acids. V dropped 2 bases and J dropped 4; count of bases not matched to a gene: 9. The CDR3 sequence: CASSLRTGSLLETQYF. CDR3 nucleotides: TGTGCCAGCAGCTTAAGGACAGGGAGTTTGTTAGAGACCCAGTACTTC.

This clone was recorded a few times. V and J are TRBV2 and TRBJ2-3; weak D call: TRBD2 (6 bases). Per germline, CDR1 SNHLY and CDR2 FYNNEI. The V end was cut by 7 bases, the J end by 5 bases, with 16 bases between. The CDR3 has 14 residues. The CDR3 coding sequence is TGTGCCAGCACCGAAGGTCGACTAGTAGATACGCAGTATTTT. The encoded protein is CASTEGRLVDTQYF.

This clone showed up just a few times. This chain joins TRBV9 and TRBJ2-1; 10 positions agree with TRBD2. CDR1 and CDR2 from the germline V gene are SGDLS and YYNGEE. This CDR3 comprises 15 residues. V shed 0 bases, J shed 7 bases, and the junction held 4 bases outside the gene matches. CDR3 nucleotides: TGTGCCAGCAGCGTAGTACTAGCGGGATCGAATGAGCAGTTCTTC. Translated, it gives CASSVVLAGSNEQFF.

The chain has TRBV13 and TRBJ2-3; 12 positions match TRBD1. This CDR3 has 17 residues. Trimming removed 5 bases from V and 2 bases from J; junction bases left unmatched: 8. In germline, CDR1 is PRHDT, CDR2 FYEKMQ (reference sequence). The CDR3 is CASSRGTGGSFTDTQYF. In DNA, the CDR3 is TGTGCCAGCAGCCGCGGGACAGGGGGCTCATTCACAGATACGCAGTATTTT. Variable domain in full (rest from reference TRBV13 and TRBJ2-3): AAGVIQSPRHLIKEKRETATLKCYPIPRHDTVYWYQQGPGQDPQFLISFYEKMQSDKGSIPDRFSAQQFSDYHSELNMSSLELGDSALYFCASSRGTGGSFTDTQYFGPGTRLTVL.

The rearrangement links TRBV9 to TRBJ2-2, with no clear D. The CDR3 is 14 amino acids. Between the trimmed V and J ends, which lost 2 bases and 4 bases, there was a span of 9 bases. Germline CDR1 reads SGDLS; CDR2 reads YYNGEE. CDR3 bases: TGTGCCAGCAGCGTTCAACTTGGCACCGGGGAGCTGTTTTTT. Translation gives CASSVQLGTGELFF.

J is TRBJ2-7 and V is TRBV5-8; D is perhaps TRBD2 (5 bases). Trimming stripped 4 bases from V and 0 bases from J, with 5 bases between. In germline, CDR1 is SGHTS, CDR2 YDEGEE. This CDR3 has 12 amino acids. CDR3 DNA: TGTGCCAGCAGCCGGGACTCCTACGAGCAGTACTTC. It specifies CASSRDSYEQYF.

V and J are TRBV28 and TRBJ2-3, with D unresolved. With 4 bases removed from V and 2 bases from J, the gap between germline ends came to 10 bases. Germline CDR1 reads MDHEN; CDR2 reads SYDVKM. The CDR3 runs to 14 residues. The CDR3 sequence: CASSSPATTDTQYF. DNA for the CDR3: TGTGCCAGCAGTTCACCCGCAACCACAGATACGCAGTATTTT.

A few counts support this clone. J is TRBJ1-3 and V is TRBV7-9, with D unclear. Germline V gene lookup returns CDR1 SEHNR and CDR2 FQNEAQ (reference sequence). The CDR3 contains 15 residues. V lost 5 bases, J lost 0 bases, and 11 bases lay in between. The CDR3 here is CASSTSRASGNTIYF. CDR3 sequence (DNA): TGTGCCAGCAGCACCTCGAGGGCCTCTGGAAACACCATATATTTT.

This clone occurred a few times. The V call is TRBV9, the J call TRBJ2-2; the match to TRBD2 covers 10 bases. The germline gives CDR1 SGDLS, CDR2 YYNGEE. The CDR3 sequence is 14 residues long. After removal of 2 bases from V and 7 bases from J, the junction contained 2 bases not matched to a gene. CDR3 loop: CASSVGTSDGELFF. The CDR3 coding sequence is TGTGCCAGCAGCGTGGGGACTAGCGACGGGGAGCTGTTTTTT. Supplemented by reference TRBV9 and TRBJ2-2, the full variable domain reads DSGVTQTPKHLITATGQRVTLRCSPRSGDLSVYWYQQSLDQGLQFLIQYYNGEERAKGNILERFSAQQFPDLHSELNLSSLELGDSALYFCASSVGTSDGELFFGEGSRLTVL.

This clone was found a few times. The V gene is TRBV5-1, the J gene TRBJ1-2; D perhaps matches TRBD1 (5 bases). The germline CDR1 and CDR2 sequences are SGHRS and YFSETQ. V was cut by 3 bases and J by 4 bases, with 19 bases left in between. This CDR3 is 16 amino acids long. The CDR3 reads CASSSYAQGIGYGYTF. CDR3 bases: TGCGCCAGCAGCTCCTATGCCCAGGGTATAGGCTATGGCTACACCTTC.

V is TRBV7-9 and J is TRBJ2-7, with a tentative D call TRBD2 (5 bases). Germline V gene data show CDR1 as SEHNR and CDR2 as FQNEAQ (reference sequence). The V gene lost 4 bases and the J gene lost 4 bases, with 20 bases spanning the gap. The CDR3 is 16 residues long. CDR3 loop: CASSSTTNPSEYEQYF. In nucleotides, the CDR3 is TGTGCCAGCAGCTCTACGACTAACCCTTCGGAATACGAGCAGTACTTC.

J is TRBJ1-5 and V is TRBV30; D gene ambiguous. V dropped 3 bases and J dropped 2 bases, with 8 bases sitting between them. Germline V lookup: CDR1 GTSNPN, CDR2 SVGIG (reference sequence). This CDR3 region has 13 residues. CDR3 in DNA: TGTGCCTGGAGGCGGCTCGGCAATCAGCCCCAGCATTTT. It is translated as CAWRRLGNQPQHF.

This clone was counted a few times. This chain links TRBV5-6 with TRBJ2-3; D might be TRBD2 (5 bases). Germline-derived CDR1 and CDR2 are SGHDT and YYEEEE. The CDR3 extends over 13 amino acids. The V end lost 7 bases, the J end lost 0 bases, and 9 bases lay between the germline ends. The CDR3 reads CASGRVSTDTQYF. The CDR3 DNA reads TGTGCCAGCGGGCGGGTTAGCACAGATACGCAGTATTTT.

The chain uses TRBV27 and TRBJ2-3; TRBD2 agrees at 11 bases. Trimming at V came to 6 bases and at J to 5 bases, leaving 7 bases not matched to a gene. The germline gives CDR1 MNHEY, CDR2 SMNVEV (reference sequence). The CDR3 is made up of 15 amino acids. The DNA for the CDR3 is TGTGCCAGCAGATTAGCGGGAGGGCCTGTAGATACGCAGTATTTT. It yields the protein CASRLAGGPVDTQYF.